One and the same sample provided the 15 T cell receptor beta chains below, sequenced in a study of blood T cell repertoires in COVID-19. Using immunoSEQ multiplex PCR, the repertoire was profiled, and TCRdb retains in-frame clones only, with some absent. The table records about 300,000 clones, 89% of them present only once. The source material was PBMCs or T cells enriched from blood (not recorded which). Receptor source: a man between 60 and 70 years old who had recovered from COVID-19.

V and J are TRBV28 and TRBJ2-3; D gene ambiguous. Per the germline V gene, CDR1 is MDHEN and CDR2 is SYDVKM. The CDR3 has 11 amino acids. The V end was cut by 6 bases, the J end by 8 bases, with 9 bases between. The CDR3 nucleotides are TGTGCCAGCAGCCTCGGTGGTACGCAGTATTTT. It specifies CASSLGGTQYF.

The gene calls are TRBV19 and TRBJ2-3; 7 bases are shared with TRBD1. Germline lookup yields CDR1 LNHDA and CDR2 SQIVND (reference sequence). CDR3 size: 14 residues. After removal of 7 bases from V and 4 bases from J, the junction contained 8 bases not matched to a gene. CDR3 sequence: CASTKRGLADTQYF. CDR3 in DNA: TGTGCCAGTACCAAGAGGGGGCTGGCAGATACGCAGTATTTT.

The chain recombines TRBV28 with TRBJ2-1, with TRBD1 identical over 7 bases. The CDR3 spans 16 residues. Germline V lookup: CDR1 MDHEN, CDR2 SYDVKM. The V and J ends lost 7 bases and 4 bases, in that order; junction bases with no gene match: 13. The CDR3: CASTIGDSIIYNEQFF. For the CDR3, the DNA is TGTGCCAGCACTATTGGGGACAGCATAATTTACAATGAGCAGTTCTTC.

The chain uses TRBV5-1 and TRBJ2-7; D possibly corresponds to TRBD2 (5 bases). V lost 4 bases to trimming and J lost 1 base, with 15 bases between them. The germline V gene encodes CDR1 SGHRS and CDR2 YFSETQ. This CDR3 is built from 15 residues. The CDR3 DNA reads as TGCGCCAGCAGCCCTAATTGGACTGGATCCTACGAGCAGTACTTC. Its translation: CASSPNWTGSYEQYF.

There are a few counts of this clone. The chain carries TRBV6-4 and TRBJ2-1, with 7 bases fitting TRBD1. There are 16 residues in the CDR3. CDR1 and CDR2 from the germline V gene are MRHNA and SNTAGT. With 6 bases clipped from V and 5 bases from J, the junction kept 13 bases outside the gene matches. CDR3 coding DNA: TGTGCCAGCAGGGTTCGACAGGGAATCTCGGACAATGAGCAGTTCTTC. Its protein product is CASRVRQGISDNEQFF.

V gene TRBV7-2 combines with J gene TRBJ2-1; D ambiguous. The CDR3 contains 13 residues. V lost 1 base, J lost 4 bases, and 5 bases lay in between. Germline loops: CDR1 SGHTA, CDR2 FQGNSA. The CDR3 DNA reads as TGTGCCAGCAGCTTAGACTTATACAATGAGCAGTTCTTC. Translated: CASSLDLYNEQFF.

This clone was recorded only once. The rearrangement joins TRBV15 to TRBJ2-1, with 8 nucleotides matching TRBD2. Germline V CDR1 and CDR2: LNHNV, YYDKDF (reference sequence). After removal of 3 bases from V and 6 bases from J, the junction contained 16 bases not matched to a gene. CDR3 length: 18 residues. CDR3 in amino acids: CATSRLNGGGTRGNEQFF. The CDR3 DNA reads TGTGCCACCAGCAGGTTAAATGGAGGGGGGACTAGGGGCAATGAGCAGTTCTTC.

The J gene is TRBJ2-7, the V gene TRBV3-1 (or the pseudogene TRBV3-2), with TRBD1 matching over 10 bases. There are 19 residues in the CDR3. Germline-derived CDR1 and CDR2 are LGHDT and YNNKEL (reference sequence). Trimming took 3 bases from V and 9 from J; bases not matched to a gene: 23. The CDR3 spells CASSHFRDRGPTPEGLQYF. The CDR3 nucleotides read TGTGCCAGCAGCCATTTCCGGGACAGGGGCCCAACGCCCGAAGGGTTGCAGTACTTC.

V gene TRBV5-1 combines with J gene TRBJ2-1, with unresolved D. The germline gives CDR1 SGHRS, CDR2 YFSETQ. There are 16 residues in the CDR3. V lost 0 bases and J lost 7, with 17 bases in between. The CDR3, as DNA: TGCGCCAGCAGCTTGGGAAACCAGCGAACGAGGAATGAGCAGTTCTTC. Protein sequence: CASSLGNQRTRNEQFF.

This sequence joins TRBV19 and TRBJ2-6, with D possibly TRBD2 on 5 matching bases. Trimming shortened V by 7 bases and J by 0 bases, and 22 bases separated the two germline ends. CDR1 is LNHDA, CDR2 SQIVND, per germline (reference sequence). The CDR3 sequence is 19 residues long. The CDR3 region has the DNA TGTGCCAGTACTCCCCGGCGGGTTAGGAGTAACTCTGGGGCCAACGTCCTGACTTTC. Translating gives CASTPRRVRSNSGANVLTF.

The chain uses TRBV7-9 and TRBJ1-5; TRBD1 is a possible D gene (6 bases). The V end was cut by 5 bases, the J end by 5 bases, with 16 bases between. The CDR3 runs to 15 residues. The germline V gene has CDR1 SEHNR and CDR2 FQNEAQ (reference sequence). The CDR3 region has the DNA TGTGCCAGCAGCCCCCTCGCGGGGGGCGATCAGCCCCAGCATTTT. Its translation is CASSPLAGGDQPQHF. Complete variable domain (other parts from reference TRBV7-9 and TRBJ1-5): DTGVSQNPRHKITKRGQNVTFRCDPISEHNRLYWYRQTLGQGPEFLTYFQNEAQLEKSRLLSDRFSAERPKGSFSTLEIQRTEQGDSAMYLCASSPLAGGDQPQHFGDGTRLSIL.

This chain uses TRBV11-2 with TRBJ2-1, with 7 nucleotides matching TRBD2. This CDR3 region has 16 residues. V shed 0 bases, J shed 5 bases, and the junction held 7 bases outside the gene matches. The germline gives CDR1 SGHAT, CDR2 FQNNGV. CDR3 in DNA: TGTGCCAGCAGCTTAGATCCCGCTAGCGGAAACAATGAGCAGTTCTTC. This translates into CASSLDPASGNNEQFF.

The rearrangement joins TRBV10-3 to TRBJ2-7; TRBD1 matches at 11 bases. The germline gives CDR1 ENHRY, CDR2 SYGVKD. This CDR3 contains 15 residues. V shed 6 bases, J shed 3 bases, and the junction held 7 bases outside the gene matches. For the CDR3, the DNA is TGTGCCATCAGGGGGACAGGGGGACAAATCTACGAGCAGTACTTC. Encoded protein: CAIRGTGGQIYEQYF.

This clone was recorded a few times. The chain combines TRBV11-3 with TRBJ1-2, with 7 bases lining up with TRBD1. V trimming: 10 bases; J trimming: 4 bases; junction bases outside the gene matches: 9. Germline CDR1 SGHNT, CDR2 YENEEA. The CDR3 runs 13 residues. The CDR3 here is CANSPRDSYGYTF. CDR3 bases: TGTGCCAACTCCCCCCGGGACAGCTATGGCTACACCTTC.

The chain employs TRBV24-1 and TRBJ2-1; 7 bases are shared with TRBD2. Germline lookup yields CDR1 KGHDR and CDR2 SFDVKD. V was pared by 2 bases and J by 6 bases, with 9 bases of the junction left unmatched. This CDR3 region has 16 residues. CDR3 protein: CATSDSGGRPVNEQFF. The CDR3 bases are TGTGCCACCAGTGATTCCGGGGGGAGGCCCGTCAATGAGCAGTTCTTC.